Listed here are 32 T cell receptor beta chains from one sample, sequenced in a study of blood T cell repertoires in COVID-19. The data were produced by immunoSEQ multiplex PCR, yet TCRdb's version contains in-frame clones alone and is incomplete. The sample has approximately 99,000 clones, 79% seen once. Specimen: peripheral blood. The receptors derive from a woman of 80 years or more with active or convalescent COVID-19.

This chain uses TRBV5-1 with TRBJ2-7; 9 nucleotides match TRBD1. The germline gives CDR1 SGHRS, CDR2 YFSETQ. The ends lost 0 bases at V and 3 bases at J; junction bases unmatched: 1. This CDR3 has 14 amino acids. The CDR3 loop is CASSLDRGLYEQYF. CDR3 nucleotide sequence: TGCGCCAGCAGCTTGGACAGGGGGCTCTACGAGCAGTACTTC.

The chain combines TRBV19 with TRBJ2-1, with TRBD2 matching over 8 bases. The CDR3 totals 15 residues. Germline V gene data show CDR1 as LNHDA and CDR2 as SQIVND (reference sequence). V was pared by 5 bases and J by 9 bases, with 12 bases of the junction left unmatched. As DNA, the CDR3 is TGTGCCAGTAGTCCTAAAGCTAGCGGGCTCGGTGAGCAGTTCTTC. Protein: CASSPKASGLGEQFF.

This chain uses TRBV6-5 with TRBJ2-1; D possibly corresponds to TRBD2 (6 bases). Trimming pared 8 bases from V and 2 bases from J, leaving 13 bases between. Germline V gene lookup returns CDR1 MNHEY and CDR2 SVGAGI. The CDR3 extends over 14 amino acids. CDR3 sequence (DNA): TGTGCCAGCCGCGGGACCCCTACCTACAATGAGCAGTTCTTC. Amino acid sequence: CASRGTPTYNEQFF.

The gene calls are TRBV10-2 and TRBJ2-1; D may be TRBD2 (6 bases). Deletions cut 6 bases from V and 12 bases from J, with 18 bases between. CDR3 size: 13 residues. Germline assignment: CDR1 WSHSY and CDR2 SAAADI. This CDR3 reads CASSGDLGGAQFF. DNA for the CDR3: TGCGCCAGCAGCGGGGACTTGGGGGGTGCGCAGTTCTTC.

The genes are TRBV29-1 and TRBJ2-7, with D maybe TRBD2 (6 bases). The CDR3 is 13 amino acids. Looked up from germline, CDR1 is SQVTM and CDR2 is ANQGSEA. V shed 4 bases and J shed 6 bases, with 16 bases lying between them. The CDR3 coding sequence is TGCAGCGTTGCAGGAGGGCCGTTAGGCGAGCAGTACTTC. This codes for CSVAGGPLGEQYF.

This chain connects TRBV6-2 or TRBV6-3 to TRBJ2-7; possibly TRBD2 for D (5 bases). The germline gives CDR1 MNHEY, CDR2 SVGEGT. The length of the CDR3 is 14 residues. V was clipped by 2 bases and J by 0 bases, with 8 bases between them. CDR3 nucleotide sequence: TGTGCCAGCAGTTACCTCGGGATCTCCTACGAGCAGTACTTC. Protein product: CASSYLGISYEQYF.

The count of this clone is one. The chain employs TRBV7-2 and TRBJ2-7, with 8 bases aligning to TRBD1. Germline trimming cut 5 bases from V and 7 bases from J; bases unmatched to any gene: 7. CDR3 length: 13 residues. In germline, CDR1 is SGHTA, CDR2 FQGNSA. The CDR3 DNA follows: TGTGCCAGCAGCACCAGGGGGCAGATGGAGCAGTACTTC. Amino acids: CASSTRGQMEQYF.

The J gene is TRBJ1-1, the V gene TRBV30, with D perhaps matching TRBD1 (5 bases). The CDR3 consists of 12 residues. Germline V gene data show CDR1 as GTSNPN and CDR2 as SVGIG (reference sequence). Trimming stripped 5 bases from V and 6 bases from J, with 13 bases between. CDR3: CAWEDTGAEAFF. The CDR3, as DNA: TGTGCCTGGGAGGACACAGGCGCTGAAGCTTTCTTT. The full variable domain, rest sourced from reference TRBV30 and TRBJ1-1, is SQTIHQWPATLVQPVGSPLSLECTVEGTSNPNLYWYRQAAGRGLQLLFYSVGIGQISSEVPQNLSASRPQDRQFILSSKKLLLSDSGFYLCAWEDTGAEAFFGQGTRLTVV.

The CDR3: CASSLVAGERETQYF. Written as DNA, the CDR3 is TGTGCCAGCAGCCTCGTAGCGGGAGAGCGAGAGACCCAGTACTTC. The rearrangement links TRBV5-6 to TRBJ2-5; TRBD2 agrees at 9 bases. This CDR3 comprises 15 residues. V lost 4 bases to trimming and J lost 4 bases; unmatched junction nucleotides: 8. Germline loops: CDR1 SGHDT, CDR2 YYEEEE.

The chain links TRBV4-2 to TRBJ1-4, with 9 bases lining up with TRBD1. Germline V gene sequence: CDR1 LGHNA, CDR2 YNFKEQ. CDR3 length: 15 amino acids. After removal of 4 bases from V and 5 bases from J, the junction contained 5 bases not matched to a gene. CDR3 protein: CASSPEQGANEKLFF. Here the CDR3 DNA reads TGTGCCAGCAGCCCCGAACAGGGGGCGAATGAAAAACTGTTTTTT.

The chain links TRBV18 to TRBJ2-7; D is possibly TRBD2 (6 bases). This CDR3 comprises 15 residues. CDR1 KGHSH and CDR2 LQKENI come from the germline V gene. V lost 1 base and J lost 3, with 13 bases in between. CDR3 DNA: TGTGCCAGCTCACCACAAAGGGACTCCCTCTACGAGCAGTACTTC. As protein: CASSPQRDSLYEQYF.

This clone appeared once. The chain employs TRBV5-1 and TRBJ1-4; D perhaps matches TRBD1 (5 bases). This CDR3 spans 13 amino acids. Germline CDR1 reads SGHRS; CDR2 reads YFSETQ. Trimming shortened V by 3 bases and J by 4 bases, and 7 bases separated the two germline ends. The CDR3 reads CASSWGVNEKLFF. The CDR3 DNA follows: TGCGCCAGCAGCTGGGGGGTTAATGAAAAACTGTTTTTT. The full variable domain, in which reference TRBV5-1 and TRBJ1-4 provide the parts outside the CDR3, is KAGVTQTPRYLIKTRGQQVTLSCSPISGHRSVSWYQQTPGQGLQFLFEYFSETQRNKGNFPGRFSGRQFSNSRSEMNVSTLELGDSALYLCASSWGVNEKLFFGSGTQLSVL.

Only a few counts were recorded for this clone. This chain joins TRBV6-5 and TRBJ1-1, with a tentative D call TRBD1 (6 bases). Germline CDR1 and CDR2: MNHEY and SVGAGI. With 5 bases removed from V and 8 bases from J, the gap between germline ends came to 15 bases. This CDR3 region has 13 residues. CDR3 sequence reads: CASSRNRASEAFF. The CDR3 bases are TGTGCCAGCAGTCGCAACAGGGCATCCGAAGCTTTCTTT.

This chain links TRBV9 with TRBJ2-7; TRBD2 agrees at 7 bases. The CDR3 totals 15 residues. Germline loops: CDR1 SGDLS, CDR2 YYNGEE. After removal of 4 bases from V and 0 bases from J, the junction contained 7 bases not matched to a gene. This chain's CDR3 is CASSNLAGGSYEQYF. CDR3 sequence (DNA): TGTGCCAGCAGCAACTTAGCGGGTGGCTCCTACGAGCAGTACTTC.

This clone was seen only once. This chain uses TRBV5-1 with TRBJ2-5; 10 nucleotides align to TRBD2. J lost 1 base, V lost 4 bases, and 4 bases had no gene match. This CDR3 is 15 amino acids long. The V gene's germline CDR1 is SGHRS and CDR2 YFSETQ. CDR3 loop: CASSGGLAVQETQYF. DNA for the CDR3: TGCGCCAGCAGCGGAGGACTAGCGGTCCAAGAGACCCAGTACTTC.

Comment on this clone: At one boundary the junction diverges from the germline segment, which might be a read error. The chain's CDR3 is CASSLNPGQGTYEQYF. CDR3 sequence (DNA): TGTGCCAGCAGTTTAAATCCGGGACAGGGAACCTACGAGCAGTACTTC. This chain links TRBV5-1 with TRBJ2-7; 9 nucleotides agree with TRBD1. Germline loops: CDR1 SGHRS, CDR2 YFSETQ. The CDR3 has 16 amino acids.

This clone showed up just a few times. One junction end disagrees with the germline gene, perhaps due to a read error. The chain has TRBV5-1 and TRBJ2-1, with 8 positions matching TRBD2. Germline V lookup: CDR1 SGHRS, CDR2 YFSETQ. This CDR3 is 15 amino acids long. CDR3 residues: CASSFAGGSYNEQFF. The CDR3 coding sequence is TGTGCCAGCAGCTTTGCGGGGGGCTCCTACAATGAGCAGTTCTTC.

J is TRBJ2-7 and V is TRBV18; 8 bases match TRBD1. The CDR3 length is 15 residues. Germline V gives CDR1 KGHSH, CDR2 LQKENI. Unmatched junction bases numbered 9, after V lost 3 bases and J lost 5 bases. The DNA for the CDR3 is TGTGCCAGCTCACCCCGGGGTTCACAGGGGGACGAGCAGTACTTC. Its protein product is CASSPRGSQGDEQYF.

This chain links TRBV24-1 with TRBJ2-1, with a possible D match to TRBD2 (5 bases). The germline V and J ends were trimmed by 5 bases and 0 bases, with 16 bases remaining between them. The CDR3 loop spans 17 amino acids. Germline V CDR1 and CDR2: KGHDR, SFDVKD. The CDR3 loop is CATSVWGDWSSYNEQFF. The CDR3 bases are TGTGCCACCAGTGTCTGGGGAGATTGGAGCTCCTACAATGAGCAGTTCTTC.

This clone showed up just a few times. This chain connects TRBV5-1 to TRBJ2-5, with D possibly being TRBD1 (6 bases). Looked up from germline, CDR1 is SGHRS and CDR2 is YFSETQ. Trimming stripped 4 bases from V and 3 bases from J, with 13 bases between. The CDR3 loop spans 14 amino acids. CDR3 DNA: TGCGCCAGCAGCACAACCGGGACAAAAGAGACCCAGTACTTC. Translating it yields CASSTTGTKETQYF.

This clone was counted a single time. In DNA form, the CDR3 reads TGTGCCAGCAGTGGGACAGGAGAAAAACTGTTTTTT. It is translated as CASSGTGEKLFF. This chain links TRBV2 with TRBJ1-4, with 7 positions matching TRBD1. Germline loops: CDR1 SNHLY, CDR2 FYNNEI. After removal of 4 bases from V and 8 bases from J, the junction contained 1 base not matched to a gene. The CDR3 is 12 amino acids.

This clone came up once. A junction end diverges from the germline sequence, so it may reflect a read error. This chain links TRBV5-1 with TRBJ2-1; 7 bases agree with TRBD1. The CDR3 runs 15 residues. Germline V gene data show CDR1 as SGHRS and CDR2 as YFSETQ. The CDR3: CASSSTPGQSNEQFF. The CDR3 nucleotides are TGTGCCAGCAGCTCGACCCCGGGACAGTCCAATGAGCAGTTCTTC.

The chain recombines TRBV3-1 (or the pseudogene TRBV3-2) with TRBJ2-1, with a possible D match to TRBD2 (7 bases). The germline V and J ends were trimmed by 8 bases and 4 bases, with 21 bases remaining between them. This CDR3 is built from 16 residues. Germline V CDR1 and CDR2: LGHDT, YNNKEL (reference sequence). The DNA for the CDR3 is TGTGCCAGCTCTTATTACCGGGGGAGGGGGTACAATGAGCAGTTCTTC. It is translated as CASSYYRGRGYNEQFF.

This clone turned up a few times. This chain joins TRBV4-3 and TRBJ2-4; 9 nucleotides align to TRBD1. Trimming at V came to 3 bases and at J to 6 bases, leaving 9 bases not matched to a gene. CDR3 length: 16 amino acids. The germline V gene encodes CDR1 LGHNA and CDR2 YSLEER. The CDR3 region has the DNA TGCGCCAGCAGCCATCAGGTACAGGGGGCGCGAAACATTCAGTACTTC. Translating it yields CASSHQVQGARNIQYF.

The CDR3 nucleotides read TGTGCCAGCAGCCAGGGAACTAGCGGGAGTGGGACGTACGAGCAGTACTTC. This encodes CASSQGTSGSGTYEQYF. The chain has TRBV11-2 and TRBJ2-7; 11 bases agree with TRBD2. The CDR3 runs to 17 residues. Germline V lookup: CDR1 SGHAT, CDR2 FQNNGV. The junction had 13 bases not matched to a gene; V was cut back by 5 bases and J by 4 bases.

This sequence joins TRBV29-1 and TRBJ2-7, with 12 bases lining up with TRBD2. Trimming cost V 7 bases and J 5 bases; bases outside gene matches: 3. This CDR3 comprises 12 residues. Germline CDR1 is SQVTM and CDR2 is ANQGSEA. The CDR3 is CSGLAGEDEQYF. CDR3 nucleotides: TGCAGCGGACTAGCGGGAGAAGACGAGCAGTACTTC.

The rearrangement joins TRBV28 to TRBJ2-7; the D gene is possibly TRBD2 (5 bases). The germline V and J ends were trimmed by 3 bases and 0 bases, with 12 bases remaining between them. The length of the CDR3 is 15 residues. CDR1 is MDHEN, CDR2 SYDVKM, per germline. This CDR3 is CASSFSATSSYEQYF. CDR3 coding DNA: TGTGCCAGCAGTTTTAGCGCCACAAGCTCCTACGAGCAGTACTTC. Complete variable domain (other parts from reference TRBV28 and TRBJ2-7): DVKVTQSSRYLVKRTGEKVFLECVQDMDHENMFWYRQDPGLGLRLIYFSYDVKMKEKGDIPEGYSVSREKKERFSLILESASTNQTSMYLCASSFSATSSYEQYFGPGTRLTVT.

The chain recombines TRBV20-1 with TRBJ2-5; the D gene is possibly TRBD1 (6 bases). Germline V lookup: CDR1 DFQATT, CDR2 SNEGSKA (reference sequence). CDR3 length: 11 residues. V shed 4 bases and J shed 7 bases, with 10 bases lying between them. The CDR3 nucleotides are TGCAGTGCTACCGAAGGGGGGACCCAGTACTTC. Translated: CSATEGGTQYF.

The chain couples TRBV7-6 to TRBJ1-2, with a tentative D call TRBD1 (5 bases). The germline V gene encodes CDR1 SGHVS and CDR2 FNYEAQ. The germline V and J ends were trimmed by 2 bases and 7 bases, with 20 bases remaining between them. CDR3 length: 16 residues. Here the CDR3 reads CASSLLPLLGGTGYTF. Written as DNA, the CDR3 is TGTGCCAGCAGCTTACTCCCTCTACTAGGCGGGACTGGCTACACCTTC.

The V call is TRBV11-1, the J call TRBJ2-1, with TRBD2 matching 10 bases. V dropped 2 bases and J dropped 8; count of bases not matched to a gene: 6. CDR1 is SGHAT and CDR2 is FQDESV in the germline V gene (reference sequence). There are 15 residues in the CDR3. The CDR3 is CASSLQAGGPDEQFF. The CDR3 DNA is TGTGCCAGCAGCTTACAAGCGGGAGGGCCCGATGAGCAGTTCTTC.

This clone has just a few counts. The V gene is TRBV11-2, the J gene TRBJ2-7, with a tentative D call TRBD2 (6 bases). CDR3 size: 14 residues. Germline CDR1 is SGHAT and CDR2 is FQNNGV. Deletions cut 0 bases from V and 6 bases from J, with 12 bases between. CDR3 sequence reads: CASSLDRGGSEQYF. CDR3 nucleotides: TGTGCCAGCAGCTTAGATCGTGGAGGGTCCGAGCAGTACTTC.

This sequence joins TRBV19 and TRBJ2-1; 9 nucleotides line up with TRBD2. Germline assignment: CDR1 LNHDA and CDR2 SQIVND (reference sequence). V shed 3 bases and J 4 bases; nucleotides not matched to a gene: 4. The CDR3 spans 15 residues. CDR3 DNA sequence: TGTGCCAGTAGTATCGCTAGCGGGGATTACAATGAGCAGTTCTTC. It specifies CASSIASGDYNEQFF.